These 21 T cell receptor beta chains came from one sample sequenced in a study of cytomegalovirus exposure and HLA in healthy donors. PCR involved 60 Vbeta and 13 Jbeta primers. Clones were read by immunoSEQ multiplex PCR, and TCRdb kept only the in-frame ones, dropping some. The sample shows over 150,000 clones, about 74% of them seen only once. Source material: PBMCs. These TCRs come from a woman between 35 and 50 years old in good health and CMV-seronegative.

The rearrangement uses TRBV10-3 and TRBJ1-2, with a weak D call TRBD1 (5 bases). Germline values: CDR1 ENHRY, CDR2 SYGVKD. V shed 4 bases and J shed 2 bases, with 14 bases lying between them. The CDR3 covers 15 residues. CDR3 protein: CAISGGEKQNYGYTF. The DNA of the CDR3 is TGTGCCATCAGTGGGGGGGAGAAACAAAACTATGGCTACACCTTC.

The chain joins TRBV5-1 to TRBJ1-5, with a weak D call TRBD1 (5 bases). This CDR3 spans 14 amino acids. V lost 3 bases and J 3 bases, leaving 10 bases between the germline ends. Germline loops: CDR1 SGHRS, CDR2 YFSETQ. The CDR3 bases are TGCGCCAGCAGCTGGGGACTTCCCAATCAGCCCCAGCATTTT. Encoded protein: CASSWGLPNQPQHF.

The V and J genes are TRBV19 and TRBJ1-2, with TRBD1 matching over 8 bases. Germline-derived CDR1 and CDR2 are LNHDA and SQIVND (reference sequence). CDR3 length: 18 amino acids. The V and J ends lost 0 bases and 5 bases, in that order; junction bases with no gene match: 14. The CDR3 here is CASSIDRGQAQRDYGYTF. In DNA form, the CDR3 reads TGTGCCAGTAGTATAGATCGGGGACAGGCTCAAAGGGATTATGGCTACACCTTC.

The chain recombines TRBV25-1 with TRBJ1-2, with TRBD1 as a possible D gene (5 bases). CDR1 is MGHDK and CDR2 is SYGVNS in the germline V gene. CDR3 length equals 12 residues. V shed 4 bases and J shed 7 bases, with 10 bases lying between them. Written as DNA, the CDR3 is TGTGCCAGCAGTGCCGGGGGGTCTGGCTACACCTTC. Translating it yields CASSAGGSGYTF.

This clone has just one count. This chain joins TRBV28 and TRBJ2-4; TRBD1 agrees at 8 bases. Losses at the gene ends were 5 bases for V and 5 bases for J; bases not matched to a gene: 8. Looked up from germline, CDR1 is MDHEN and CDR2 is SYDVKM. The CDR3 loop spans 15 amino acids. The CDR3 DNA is TGTGCCAGCAGTGCAATCGACAGGGGCCAAAACATTCAGTACTTC. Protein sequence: CASSAIDRGQNIQYF. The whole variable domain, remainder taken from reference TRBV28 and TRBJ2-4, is DVKVTQSSRYLVKRTGEKVFLECVQDMDHENMFWYRQDPGLGLRLIYFSYDVKMKEKGDIPEGYSVSREKKERFSLILESASTNQTSMYLCASSAIDRGQNIQYFGAGTRLSVL.

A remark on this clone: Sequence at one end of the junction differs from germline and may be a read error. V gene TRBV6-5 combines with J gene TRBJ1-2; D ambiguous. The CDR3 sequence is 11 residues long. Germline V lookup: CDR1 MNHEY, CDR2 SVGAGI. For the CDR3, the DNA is TGTGCCAGCAGTTACTTAGGGAGACGCTTCTTC. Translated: CASSYLGRRFF.

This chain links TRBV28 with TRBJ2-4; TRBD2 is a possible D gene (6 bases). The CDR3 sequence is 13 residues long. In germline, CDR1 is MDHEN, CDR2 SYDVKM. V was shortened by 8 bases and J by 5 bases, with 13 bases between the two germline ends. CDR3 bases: TGTGCCAGCGGCATCGGCGGGGAAAACATTCAGTACTTC. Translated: CASGIGGENIQYF.

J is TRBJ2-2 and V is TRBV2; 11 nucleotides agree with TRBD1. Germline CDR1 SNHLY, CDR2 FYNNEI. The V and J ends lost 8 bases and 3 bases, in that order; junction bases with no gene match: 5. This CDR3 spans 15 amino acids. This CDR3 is CASGGQGADTGELFF. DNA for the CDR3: TGTGCCAGCGGAGGACAGGGGGCTGACACCGGGGAGCTGTTTTTT. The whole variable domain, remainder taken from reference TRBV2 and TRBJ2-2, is EPEVTQTPSHQVTQMGQEVILRCVPISNHLYFYWYRQILGQKVEFLVSFYNNEISEKSEIFDDQFSVERPDGSNFTLKIRSTKLEDSAMYFCASGGQGADTGELFFGEGSRLTVL.

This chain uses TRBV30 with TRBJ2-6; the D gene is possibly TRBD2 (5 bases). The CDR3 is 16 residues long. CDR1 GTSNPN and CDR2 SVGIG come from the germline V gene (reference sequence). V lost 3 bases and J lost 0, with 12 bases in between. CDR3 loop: CAWRRDGRSGANVLTF. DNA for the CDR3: TGTGCCTGGAGGAGGGATGGACGCTCTGGGGCCAACGTCCTGACTTTC. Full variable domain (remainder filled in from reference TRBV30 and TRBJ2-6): SQTIHQWPATLVQPVGSPLSLECTVEGTSNPNLYWYRQAAGRGLQLLFYSVGIGQISSEVPQNLSASRPQDRQFILSSKKLLLSDSGFYLCAWRRDGRSGANVLTFGAGSRLTVL.

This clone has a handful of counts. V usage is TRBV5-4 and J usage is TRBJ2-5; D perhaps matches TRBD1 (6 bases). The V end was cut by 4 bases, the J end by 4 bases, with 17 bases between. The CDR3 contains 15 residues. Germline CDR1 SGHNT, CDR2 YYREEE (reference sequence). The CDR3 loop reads CASSPAGATSETQYF. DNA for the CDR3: TGTGCCAGCAGCCCTGCAGGGGCAACTTCAGAGACCCAGTACTTC. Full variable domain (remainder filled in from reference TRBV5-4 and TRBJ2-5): ETGVTQSPTHLIKTRGQQVTLRCSSQSGHNTVSWYQQALGQGPQFIFQYYREEENGRGNFPPRFSGLQFPNYSSELNVNALELDDSALYLCASSPAGATSETQYFGPGTRLLVL.

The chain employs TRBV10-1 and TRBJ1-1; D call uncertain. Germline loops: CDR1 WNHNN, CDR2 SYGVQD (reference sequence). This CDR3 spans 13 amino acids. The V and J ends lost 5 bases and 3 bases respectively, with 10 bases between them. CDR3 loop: CASSTYRDTEAFF. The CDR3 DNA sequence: TGCGCCAGCAGTACTTACCGGGACACTGAAGCTTTCTTT.

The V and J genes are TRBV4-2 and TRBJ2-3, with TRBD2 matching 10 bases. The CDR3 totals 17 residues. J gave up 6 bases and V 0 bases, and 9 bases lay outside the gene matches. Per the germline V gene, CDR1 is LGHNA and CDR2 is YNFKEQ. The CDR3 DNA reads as TGTGCCAGCAGCCAAGATGTCCCTCTAGCGGGAGCCGATACGCAGTATTTT. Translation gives CASSQDVPLAGADTQYF.

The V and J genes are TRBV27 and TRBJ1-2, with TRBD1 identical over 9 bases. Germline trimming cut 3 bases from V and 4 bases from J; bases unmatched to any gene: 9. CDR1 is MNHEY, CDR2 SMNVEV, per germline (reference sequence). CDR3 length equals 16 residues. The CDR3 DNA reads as TGTGCCAGCAGTTTGAAGGGACAGGGCAATTTCTATGGCTACACCTTC. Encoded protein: CASSLKGQGNFYGYTF.

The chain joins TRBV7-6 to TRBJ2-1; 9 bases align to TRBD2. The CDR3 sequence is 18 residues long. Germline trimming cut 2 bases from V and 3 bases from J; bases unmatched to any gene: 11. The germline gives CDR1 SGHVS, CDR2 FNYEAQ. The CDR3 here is CASSLLPAGGENYNEQFF. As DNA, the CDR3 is TGTGCCAGCAGCTTACTTCCAGCGGGAGGAGAAAACTACAATGAGCAGTTCTTC.

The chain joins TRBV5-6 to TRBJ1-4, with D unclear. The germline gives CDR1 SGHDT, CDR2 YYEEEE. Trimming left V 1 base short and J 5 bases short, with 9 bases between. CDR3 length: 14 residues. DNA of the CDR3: TGTGCCAGCAGCTTGAAAAGCGGGAATGAAAAACTGTTTTTT. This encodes CASSLKSGNEKLFF. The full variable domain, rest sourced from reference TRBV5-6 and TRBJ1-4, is DAGVTQSPTHLIKTRGQQVTLRCSPKSGHDTVSWYQQALGQGPQFIFQYYEEEERQRGNFPDRFSGHQFPNYSSELNVNALLLGDSALYLCASSLKSGNEKLFFGSGTQLSVL.

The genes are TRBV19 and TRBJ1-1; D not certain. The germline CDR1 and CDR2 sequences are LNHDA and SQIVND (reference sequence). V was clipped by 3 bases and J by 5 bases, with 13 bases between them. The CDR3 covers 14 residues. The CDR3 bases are TGTGCCAGTAGTATCGCGGGCGCCAATACTGAAGCTTTCTTT. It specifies CASSIAGANTEAFF.

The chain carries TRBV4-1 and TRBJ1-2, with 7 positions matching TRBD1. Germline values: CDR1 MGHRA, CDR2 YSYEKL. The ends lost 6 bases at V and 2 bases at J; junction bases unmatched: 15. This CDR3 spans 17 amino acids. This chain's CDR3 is CASRSSPAGGLNYGYTF. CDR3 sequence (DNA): TGCGCCAGCAGATCTTCGCCGGCAGGGGGGCTAAACTATGGCTACACCTTC.

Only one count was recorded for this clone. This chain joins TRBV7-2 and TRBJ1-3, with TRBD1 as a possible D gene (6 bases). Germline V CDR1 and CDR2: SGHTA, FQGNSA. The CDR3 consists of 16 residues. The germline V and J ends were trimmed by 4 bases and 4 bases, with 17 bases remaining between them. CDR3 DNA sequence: TGTGCCAGCAGCTCACCACCGGGACAACCCGGAAACACCATATATTTT. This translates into CASSSPPGQPGNTIYF.

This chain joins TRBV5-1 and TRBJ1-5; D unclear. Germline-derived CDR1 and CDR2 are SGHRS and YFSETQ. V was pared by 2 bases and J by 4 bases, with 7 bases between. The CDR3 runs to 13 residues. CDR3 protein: CASSFRPNQPQHF. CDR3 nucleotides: TGCGCCAGCAGCTTCAGGCCGAATCAGCCCCAGCATTTT. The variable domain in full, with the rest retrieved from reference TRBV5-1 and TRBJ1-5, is KAGVTQTPRYLIKTRGQQVTLSCSPISGHRSVSWYQQTPGQGLQFLFEYFSETQRNKGNFPGRFSGRQFSNSRSEMNVSTLELGDSALYLCASSFRPNQPQHFGDGTRLSIL.

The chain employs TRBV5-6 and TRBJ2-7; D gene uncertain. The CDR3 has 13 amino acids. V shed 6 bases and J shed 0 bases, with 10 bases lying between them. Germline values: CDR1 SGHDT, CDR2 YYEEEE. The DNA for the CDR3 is TGTGCCAGCACCTCCGGCGGCTCCTACGAGCAGTACTTC. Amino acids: CASTSGGSYEQYF.

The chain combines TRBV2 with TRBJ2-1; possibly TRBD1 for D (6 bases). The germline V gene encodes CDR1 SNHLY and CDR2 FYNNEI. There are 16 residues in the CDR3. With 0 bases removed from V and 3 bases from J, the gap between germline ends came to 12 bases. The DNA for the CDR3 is TGTGCCAGCAGTGAAGCTGGGACACTCCACTACAATGAGCAGTTCTTC. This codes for CASSEAGTLHYNEQFF.